This T cell receptor (beta chain) derives from a study of early T cells in non-severe SARS-CoV-2 infection. TCRdb re-called the 5' RACE reads with MiXCR, one entry per CDR3 protein. The sample holds 69,000 or so distinct CDR3 sequences; 13% are singletons and the top ten take approximately 5.5%. Only a few counts were recorded for this clonotype. The V segment lost 6 bases and the J segment 7 bases; nucleotides outside the gene matches: 5. CDR3 size: 14 residues. This sequence originates from an adult who was a healthcare worker with PCR-confirmed SARS-CoV-2 infection or an uninfected control (not recorded which). The sample taken for sequencing was whole blood. The rearrangement joins TRBV12-3 or TRBV12-4 to TRBJ1-6; 8 nucleotides align to TRBD1. CDR3 nucleotide sequence: TGTGCCAGCAGCTCCGACAGGGGCAATTCACCCCTCCACTTT. This sequence encodes CASSSDRGNSPLHF.